This is a list of T cell receptor beta chains from one sample in a study of cytomegalovirus exposure and HLA in healthy donors. This table comes from immunoSEQ multiplex PCR, and its TCRdb copy is limited to in-frame clones, with some not included. The sample carries 200,000 to 250,000 clones, 78% recorded once. The sequenced material came from PBMCs. Receptors originate from a boy younger than 18 in good health and CMV-seronegative. The CDR3 runs from the conserved cysteine through the conserved F or W. D genes are given only for firm matches. Clone sizes are given selectively: once, few, many, or a class where the clone is expanded.

NA	TRBV10-3	TRBJ1-2	NA	TGTGCCATCAGCTCGGCCAGGGAGGGGGACGGCTACACCTTC	CAISSAREGDGYTF
once	TRBV27	TRBJ2-1	NA	TGTGCCAGCAGTTTAGCGAGAAGCTCCTACAATGAGCAGTTCTTC	CASSLARSSYNEQFF
once	TRBV10-3	TRBJ1-5	NA	TGTGCCATCAGTGAGGGGGGGGGCCGGGGTCAGCCCCAGCATTTT	CAISEGGGRGQPQHF
NA	TRBV5-1	TRBJ1-2	TRBD1	TGCGCCAGCAGCTCCCCCGGACAGGGGAAATATGGCTACACCTTC	CASSSPGQGKYGYTF
NA	TRBV11-2	TRBJ1-2	NA	TGTGCCAGCAGCTTAGTCGGGCCAGGAGGCTATGGCTACACCTTC	CASSLVGPGGYGYTF
NA	TRBV10-2	TRBJ2-3	TRBD1	TGCGCCAGCCTAGACAGGGGCTTTTCAGATACGCAGTATTTT	CASLDRGFSDTQYF
NA	TRBV4-1	TRBJ1-6	TRBD1	TGCGCCAGCAGCTCCGGGACAGGGGGCGCGGGTTCACCCCTCCACTTT	CASSSGTGGAGSPLHF
NA	TRBV14	TRBJ2-7	NA	TGTGCCAGCAGCCAAGTCTCGGGCGAGCAGTACTTC	CASSQVSGEQYF
NA	TRBV30	TRBJ2-1	NA	TGTGCCTGGAGTGGGGAGAGGAGCTCCTACAATGAGCAGTTCTTC	CAWSGERSSYNEQFF
NA	TRBV9	TRBJ1-2	TRBD1	TGTGCCAGCAGCGCCCACAGGGGACGGGACTGTGGCTACACCTTC	CASSAHRGRDCGYTF
NA	TRBV30	TRBJ2-2	TRBD2	TGTGCCTGGAGTCCAAGACTAGCACACTACACCGGGGAGCTGTTTTTT	CAWSPRLAHYTGELFF
NA	TRBV30	TRBJ2-1	NA	TGTGCCTGGAGTGTACTAGCTGGCAATGAGCAGTTCTTC	CAWSVLAGNEQFF
NA	TRBV2	TRBJ2-5	TRBD2	TGTGCCAGCATTGGCGGGGGGATGGAGACCCAGTACTTC	CASIGGGMETQYF
NA	TRBV6-4	TRBJ2-3	TRBD2	TGTGCCAGCAGTGACTCGTCGGGAGGGGCAGATACGCAGTATTTT	CASSDSSGGADTQYF
once	TRBV10-3	TRBJ1-1	NA	TGTGCCATCAGTGAGGGCAGGGGCGAGACTGAAGCTTTCTTT	CAISEGRGETEAFF
NA	TRBV5-5	TRBJ1-4	TRBD1	TGTGCCAGCAGCTTGGATCCAACGGCAGGGGGCATGAAACTGTTTTTT	CASSLDPTAGGMKLFF
few	TRBV19	TRBJ2-7	TRBD2	TGTGCCAGTAGTATAGTTGCCACTAGCGGGAGTCCTGTGTACGAGCAGTACTTC	CASSIVATSGSPVYEQYF
once	TRBV11-1	TRBJ2-7	NA	TGTGCCAGCAGCTTAGACAGGGTCTCCTCCTACGAGCAGTACTTC	CASSLDRVSSYEQYF
NA	TRBV6-1	TRBJ2-5	NA	TGTGCCAGCAGTGTCGGGGGGACCCAGTACTTC	CASSVGGTQYF
NA	TRBV7-8	TRBJ2-3	TRBD2	TGTGCCAGCAGCTTAGCGTTGGGCGGGAGGGGGGATACGCAGTATTTT	CASSLALGGRGDTQYF
NA	TRBV7-2	TRBJ2-1	TRBD1	TGTGCCAGCAGCTTAAGACAGGGCGACTACAATGAGCAGTTCTTC	CASSLRQGDYNEQFF
once	TRBV15	TRBJ2-7	NA	TGTGCCACCAGCAGAGAAGTAGGGGAAGACGAGCAGTACTTC	CATSREVGEDEQYF
NA	TRBV30	TRBJ1-1	NA	TGTGCCTGGACGACATCGGGGGTCATGAACACTGAAGCTTTCTTT	CAWTTSGVMNTEAFF